This record concerns one T cell receptor beta chain sequence. In assigning cohorts, the study relied on participant-reported clinical history. These data belong to a study of blood T cell repertoires in COVID-19. The authors' processing: Reference gene primer amplification yielded estimated nucleated cell counts. Clones were read by immunoSEQ multiplex PCR, and TCRdb kept only the in-frame ones, dropping some. The V and J calls and clone size are taken from that table; D and trimming were inferred from the DNA. The repertoire includes approximately 320,000 clones, roughly 86% of them detected once, and more than 8.5% sits in the top ten. CDR1 is LGHDT and CDR2 is YNNKEL in the germline V gene (reference sequence). This CDR3 spans 15 amino acids. V dropped 1 base and J dropped 1; count of bases not matched to a gene: 3.

Sequenced: PBMCs or T cells enriched from blood (not recorded which). The chain is built from TRBV3-1 (or the pseudogene TRBV3-2) and TRBJ1-2, with 7 bases matching TRBD1. This receptor was taken from a young woman who had recovered from COVID-19. In nucleotides, the CDR3 is TGTGCCAGCAGCCAAGGCGGACAGGTTAACTATGGCTACACCTTC. Encoded protein: CASSQGGQVNYGYTF.